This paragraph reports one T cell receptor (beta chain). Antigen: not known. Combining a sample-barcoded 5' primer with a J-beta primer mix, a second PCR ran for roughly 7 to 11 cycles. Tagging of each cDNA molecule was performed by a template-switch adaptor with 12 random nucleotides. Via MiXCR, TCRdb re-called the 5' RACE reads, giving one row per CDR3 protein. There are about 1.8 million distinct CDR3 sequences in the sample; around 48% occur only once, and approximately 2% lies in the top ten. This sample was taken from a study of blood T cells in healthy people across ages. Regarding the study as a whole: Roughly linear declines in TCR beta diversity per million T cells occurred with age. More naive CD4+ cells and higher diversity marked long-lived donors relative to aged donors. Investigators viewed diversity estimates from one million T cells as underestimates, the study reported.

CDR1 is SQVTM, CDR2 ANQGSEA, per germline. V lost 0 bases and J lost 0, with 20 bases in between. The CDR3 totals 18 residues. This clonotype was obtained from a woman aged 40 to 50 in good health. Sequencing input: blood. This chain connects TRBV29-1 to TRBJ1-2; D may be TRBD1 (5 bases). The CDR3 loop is CSVEDRDPGVKANYGYTF. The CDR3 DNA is TGCAGCGTTGAAGATCGGGACCCGGGGGTGAAAGCTAACTATGGCTACACCTTC.